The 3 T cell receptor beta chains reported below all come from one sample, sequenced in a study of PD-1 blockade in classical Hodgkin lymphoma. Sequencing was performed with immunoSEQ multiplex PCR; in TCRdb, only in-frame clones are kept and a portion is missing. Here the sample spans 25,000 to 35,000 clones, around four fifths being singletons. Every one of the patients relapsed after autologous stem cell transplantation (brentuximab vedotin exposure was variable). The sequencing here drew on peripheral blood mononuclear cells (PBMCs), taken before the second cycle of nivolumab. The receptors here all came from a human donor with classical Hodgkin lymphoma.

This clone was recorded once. CDR3 loop: CASSFGTSGANEQFF. CDR3 in DNA: TGTGCCAGCAGTTTCGGGACTAGCGGTGCCAATGAGCAGTTCTTC. The gene calls are TRBV28 and TRBJ2-1; 11 bases line up with TRBD2. V lost 3 bases, J lost 6 bases, and 4 bases stayed unmatched. The CDR3 contains 15 residues. Germline loops: CDR1 MDHEN, CDR2 SYDVKM.

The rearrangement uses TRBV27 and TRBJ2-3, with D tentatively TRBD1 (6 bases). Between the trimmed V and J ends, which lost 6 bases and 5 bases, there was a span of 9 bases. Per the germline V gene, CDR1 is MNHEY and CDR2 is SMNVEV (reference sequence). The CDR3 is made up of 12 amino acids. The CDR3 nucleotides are TGTGCCAGCAGCCAGGGGCTAGATACGCAGTATTTT. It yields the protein CASSQGLDTQYF.

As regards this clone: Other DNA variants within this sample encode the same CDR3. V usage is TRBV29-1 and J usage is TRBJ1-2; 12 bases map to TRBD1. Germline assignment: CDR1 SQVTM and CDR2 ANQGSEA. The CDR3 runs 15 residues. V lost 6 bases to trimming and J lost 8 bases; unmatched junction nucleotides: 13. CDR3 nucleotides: TGCAGCGTACCGATACCGGGACAGGGGGCGCGAGGCTACACCTTC. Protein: CSVPIPGQGARGYTF.